The present entry profiles one TCR beta chain with its context. This CDR3 is 14 amino acids long. Germline V lookup: CDR1 MDHEN, CDR2 SYDVKM. With V trimmed by 5 bases and J by 7 bases, 5 bases remained unmatched. In the source study's methods: Amplification with reference gene primers provided the estimates of nucleated cell counts. Repertoires were generated with immunoSEQ multiplex PCR, while TCRdb's copy carries only in-frame clones and drops some. Clone size and V and J calls were adopted from that table, with D and trimming inferred from the DNA. The sample records about 6,600 clones, 85% to 90% being singletons. This entry is derived from a study of blood T cell repertoires in COVID-19. Study summary: The samples span acute and convalescent COVID-19 from the United States, Italy and Spain.

The chain carries TRBV28 and TRBJ2-2; 9 bases align to TRBD2. This receptor was obtained from a man older than 75 with active COVID-19. The material sequenced was peripheral blood. The CDR3 spells CASSKLAGVGELFF. The CDR3 region has the DNA TGTGCCAGCAGTAAACTAGCGGGTGTCGGGGAGCTGTTTTTT.